This T cell receptor (beta chain) came from a study of shared clonotypes between healthy human individuals. CD45RO negativity and positive selection for CCR7 defined naive CD8 cells, a population that excluded terminally differentiated effector memory CD45RA+ cells. At deep level, the assay was performed. Produced via immunoSEQ multiplex PCR; TCRdb's table is partial and in-frame only. The sample holds millions of clones; just under 95% are singletons and the top ten take 0.85% to 1.3%. The CDR3 loop spans 14 amino acids. The germline gives CDR1 MNHNY, CDR2 SVGAGI (reference sequence). The V gene end was trimmed by 6 bases and the J gene end by 6 bases; junction bases not matched to a gene: 9.

This TCR derives from a man between 18 and 35 years old in good health. Sequences were obtained from naive CD8+ T cells sorted from blood. J is TRBJ2-3 and V is TRBV6-6, with 7 positions matching TRBD1. The DNA for the CDR3 is TGTGCCAGCAGCCACCGGGACAGTCTGGATACGCAGTATTTT. Translating gives CASSHRDSLDTQYF.